These 21 T cell receptor beta chains share one sample of origin, sequenced in a study of beta chain features in type 1 diabetes. Expressed TCRB transcripts were sequenced because the isolated RNA had all been reverse transcribed beforehand. This table comes from immunoSEQ multiplex PCR, and its TCRdb copy is limited to in-frame clones, with some not included. The table has 35,000 to 50,000 clones, approximately 49% seen once; the top ten hold about 0.25%. The sample was stem cell memory CD4+ T cells from blood. The receptors stem from a woman aged 25 to 39 in good health.

This clone was seen only a few times. This chain joins TRBV9 and TRBJ2-2; TRBD2 matches at 13 bases. The V segment lost 2 bases and the J segment 8 bases; nucleotides outside the gene matches: 15. This CDR3 has 19 residues. Germline CDR1 is SGDLS and CDR2 is YYNGEE. The CDR3 reads CASSVEGVWTSGSLGELFF. The DNA of the CDR3 is TGTGCCAGCAGCGTGGAGGGGGTTTGGACTAGCGGGAGTTTGGGGGAGCTGTTTTTT.

The chain carries TRBV7-2 and TRBJ2-7, with 9 bases that match TRBD1. The CDR3 extends over 14 amino acids. Germline V lookup: CDR1 SGHTA, CDR2 FQGNSA. Losses at the gene ends were 10 bases for V and 2 bases for J; bases not matched to a gene: 9. The CDR3 DNA follows: TGTGCCACCGGACAGGGGCATTCTACCTACGAGCAGTACTTC. It translates to CATGQGHSTYEQYF.

To note about this clone: Germline is not matched at one junction end, which may reflect a read error. The rearrangement joins TRBV7-9 to TRBJ2-7; 7 bases map to TRBD1. CDR3 length: 15 residues. CDR1 is SEHNR, CDR2 FQNEAQ, per germline (reference sequence). In DNA form, the CDR3 reads TGTGCCGGCAGCCCCCCCGGGACAGATACCTACGAGCAGTACTTC. This sequence encodes CAGSPPGTDTYEQYF.

The chain combines TRBV7-8 with TRBJ2-5; TRBD2 is a possible D gene (6 bases). CDR3 length: 15 amino acids. The germline V and J ends were trimmed by 1 base and 1 base, with 10 bases remaining between them. Germline V gene sequence: CDR1 SGHVS, CDR2 FQNEAQ. This CDR3 reads CASSLVFSGQETQYF. CDR3 coding DNA: TGTGCCAGCAGCTTAGTTTTTAGCGGCCAAGAGACCCAGTACTTC.

For the CDR3, the DNA is TGTGCCAGCTCACCCCGGAGGGGTTCCGGTGAAAAACTGTTTTTT. Its translation: CASSPRRGSGEKLFF. J is TRBJ1-4 and V is TRBV18, with TRBD1 as a possible D gene (5 bases). Germline-derived CDR1 and CDR2 are KGHSH and LQKENI. The CDR3 runs to 15 residues. The ends were cut back, 3 bases at V and 7 bases at J, with 15 bases in the middle.

The chain is built from TRBV4-2 and TRBJ2-7, with 7 bases lining up with TRBD2. The V gene's germline CDR1 is LGHNA and CDR2 YNFKEQ. This CDR3 spans 16 amino acids. V was pared by 1 base and J by 2 bases, with 8 bases of the junction left unmatched. For the CDR3, the DNA is TGTGCCAGCAGCCAAGGTGCAAGCGGGATACCCTACGAGCAGTACTTC. Translated, it gives CASSQGASGIPYEQYF.

The V call is TRBV7-2, the J call TRBJ2-5, with D possibly matching TRBD2 (6 bases). The better agreement between TRBJ2-7 and the DNA end casts doubt on the J call. The V gene's germline CDR1 is SGHTA and CDR2 FQGNSA. This CDR3 has 14 amino acids. The CDR3 loop reads CASSFSSGLYEQYF. The CDR3 DNA is TGTGCCAGCAGCTTTTCCAGCGGGCTATACGAGCAGTACTTC.

This clone was seen just once. This chain links TRBV27 with TRBJ2-1; 14 bases match TRBD2. The ends lost 4 bases at V and 4 bases at J; junction bases unmatched: 0. This CDR3 region has 15 residues. The V gene's germline CDR1 is MNHEY and CDR2 SMNVEV (reference sequence). CDR3 region: CASSWTSGGYNEQFF. The CDR3 nucleotides are TGTGCCAGCAGTTGGACTAGCGGGGGGTACAATGAGCAGTTCTTC.

The V gene is TRBV12-5, the J gene TRBJ2-1; 8 bases match TRBD1. The ends lost 7 bases at V and 8 bases at J; junction bases unmatched: 13. There are 15 residues in the CDR3. CDR1 and CDR2 (germline): LGHNT, FRNRAP. CDR3 amino acids: CASAPRPGQGYEQFF. CDR3 sequence (DNA): TGTGCTAGTGCCCCACGTCCCGGACAGGGCTATGAGCAGTTCTTC.

In DNA form, the CDR3 reads TGCGCCAGCAGCTTGGGTGACAGGCAAGAGACCCAGTACTTC. As protein: CASSLGDRQETQYF. The V gene is TRBV5-1, the J gene TRBJ2-5; weak D call: TRBD1 (6 bases). The ends were cut back, 0 bases at V and 2 bases at J, with 8 bases in the middle. Germline values: CDR1 SGHRS, CDR2 YFSETQ. There are 14 residues in the CDR3.

The chain employs TRBV5-1 and TRBJ1-2, with unresolved D. The CDR3 consists of 13 residues. Germline lookup yields CDR1 SGHRS and CDR2 YFSETQ. Trimming stripped 4 bases from V and 3 bases from J, with 10 bases between. The CDR3 spells CASSTSSDYGYTF. For the CDR3, the DNA is TGCGCCAGCAGCACCTCATCGGACTATGGCTACACCTTC.

V and J are TRBV10-3 and TRBJ2-1; 8 positions agree with TRBD1. J lost 5 bases, V lost 8 bases, and 5 bases had no gene match. CDR1 and CDR2 (germline): ENHRY, SYGVKD. The CDR3 runs 13 residues. CDR3 amino acids: CAIAGRGHNEQFF. The CDR3 nucleotides read TGTGCCATCGCGGGCAGGGGGCACAATGAGCAGTTCTTC.

This chain joins TRBV7-9 and TRBJ2-7; the D gene is possibly TRBD1 (5 bases). Trimming took 5 bases from V and 3 from J, leaving 14 bases between them. From germline, CDR1 is SEHNR and CDR2 FQNEAQ (reference sequence). CDR3 length: 14 residues. CDR3 amino acids: CASSPSLGLYEQYF. The CDR3 DNA reads TGTGCCAGCAGCCCCTCCTTGGGGCTCTACGAGCAGTACTTC.

The sample holds a few counts of this clone. The genes are TRBV18 and TRBJ2-2, with 8 bases fitting TRBD1. J gave up 4 bases and V 2 bases, and 0 bases lay outside the gene matches. Germline V gene lookup returns CDR1 KGHSH and CDR2 LQKENI. This CDR3 comprises 14 residues. The CDR3 loop is CASSPGQGTGELFF. CDR3 coding DNA: TGTGCCAGCTCACCAGGACAGGGCACCGGGGAGCTGTTTTTT.

The V gene is TRBV28, the J gene TRBJ2-7, with 10 bases matching TRBD2. V trimming: 2 bases; J trimming: 3 bases; junction bases outside the gene matches: 4. Germline assignment: CDR1 MDHEN and CDR2 SYDVKM. The CDR3 sequence is 15 residues long. Written as DNA, the CDR3 is TGTGCCAGCAGTTTAGGGTCTAGCGGGAGCTACGAGCAGTACTTC. Protein: CASSLGSSGSYEQYF.

This clone was observed a few times. The rearrangement joins TRBV19 to TRBJ2-1, with D tentatively TRBD1 (6 bases). The CDR3 loop spans 16 amino acids. The V end was cut by 3 bases, the J end by 2 bases, with 14 bases between. The germline V gene has CDR1 LNHDA and CDR2 SQIVND (reference sequence). The CDR3 DNA is TGTGCCAGTAGTATCTCCGGACAGAGCCCCTACAATGAGCAGTTCTTC. Amino acid sequence: CASSISGQSPYNEQFF.

V gene TRBV5-1 combines with J gene TRBJ2-6; 10 bases map to TRBD2. Germline lookup yields CDR1 SGHRS and CDR2 YFSETQ. Losses at the gene ends were 1 base for V and 2 bases for J; bases not matched to a gene: 9. The CDR3 totals 19 residues. CDR3 in DNA: TGCGCCAGCAGCTTGTCCGGGGCTCTAGCGGGAGCTGGGGCCAACGTCCTGACTTTC. Amino acid sequence: CASSLSGALAGAGANVLTF.

The rearrangement uses TRBV4-3 and TRBJ2-4; possible D gene TRBD2, 7 bases. The length of the CDR3 is 19 residues. Trimming cost V 0 bases and J 3 bases, with 21 bases left between them. Germline V gene lookup returns CDR1 LGHNA and CDR2 YSLEER. The CDR3 spells CASSQDWGLSGTSKNIQYF. CDR3 nucleotide sequence: TGCGCCAGCAGCCAAGATTGGGGACTAAGCGGGACAAGCAAAAACATTCAGTACTTC.

In this sample, this clone turned up a few times. In nucleotides, the CDR3 is TGTGCCAGCTCACCAGGAGATAGCGGGAGGGCGCAGTATTTT. Encoded protein: CASSPGDSGRAQYF. The rearrangement uses TRBV18 and TRBJ2-3, with 11 nucleotides matching TRBD2. V gave up 2 bases and J gave up 10 bases; unmatched junction bases: 5. The germline V gene has CDR1 KGHSH and CDR2 LQKENI. The length of the CDR3 is 14 residues.

The chain links TRBV2 to TRBJ1-1; D possibly corresponds to TRBD1 (5 bases). This CDR3 has 15 amino acids. Germline assignment: CDR1 SNHLY and CDR2 FYNNEI. V was trimmed by 3 bases and J by 1 base, leaving 12 bases between them. The CDR3 region is CASSDLGRGNTEAFF. The CDR3 DNA reads TGTGCCAGCAGTGATCTGGGGCGGGGGAACACTGAAGCTTTCTTT.

This chain uses TRBV18 with TRBJ2-5, with D possibly matching TRBD2 (6 bases). V lost 3 bases and J 7 bases, leaving 21 bases between the germline ends. The CDR3 is made up of 16 amino acids. Germline V gene data show CDR1 as KGHSH and CDR2 as LQKENI. The CDR3 loop is CASSPASGVSRGTQYF. Written as DNA, the CDR3 is TGTGCCAGCTCACCGGCCTCGGGGGTCTCAAGGGGGACCCAGTACTTC.